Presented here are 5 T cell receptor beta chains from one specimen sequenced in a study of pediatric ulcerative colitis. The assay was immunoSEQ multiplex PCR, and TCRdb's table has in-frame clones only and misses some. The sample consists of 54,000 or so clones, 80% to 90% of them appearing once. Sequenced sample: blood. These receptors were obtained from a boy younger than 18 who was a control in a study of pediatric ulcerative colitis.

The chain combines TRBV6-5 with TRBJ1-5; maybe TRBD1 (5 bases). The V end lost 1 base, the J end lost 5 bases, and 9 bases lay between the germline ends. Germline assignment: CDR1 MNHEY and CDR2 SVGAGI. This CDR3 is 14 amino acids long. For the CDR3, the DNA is TGTGCCAGCAGTTACTTGGGGCGAGATCAGCCCCAGCATTTT. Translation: CASSYLGRDQPQHF.

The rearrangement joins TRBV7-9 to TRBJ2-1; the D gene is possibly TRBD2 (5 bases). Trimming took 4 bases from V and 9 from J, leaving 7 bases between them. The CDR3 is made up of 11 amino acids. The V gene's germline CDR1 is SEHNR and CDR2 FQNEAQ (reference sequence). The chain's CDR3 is CASSSGLEQFF. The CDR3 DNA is TGTGCCAGCAGCTCCGGACTTGAGCAGTTCTTC.

This CDR3 reads CASSLDGRLAGREQYF. CDR3 DNA: TGTGCCAGCAGTTTAGATGGTCGGCTAGCTGGGAGGGAGCAGTACTTC. The J gene is TRBJ2-7, the V gene TRBV27; weak D call: TRBD2 (6 bases). The V end lost 2 bases, the J end lost 7 bases, and 21 bases lay between the germline ends. Germline CDR1 is MNHEY and CDR2 is SMNVEV (reference sequence). The CDR3 is 16 amino acids.

The CDR3 region is CASSRIGQGSVYGYTF. CDR3 DNA: TGCGCCAGCAGCCGTATCGGACAGGGAAGCGTCTATGGCTACACCTTC. The rearrangement links TRBV5-1 to TRBJ1-2, with 8 positions matching TRBD1. The CDR3 length is 16 residues. Germline CDR1 and CDR2: SGHRS and YFSETQ. The V segment lost 4 bases and the J segment 4 bases; nucleotides outside the gene matches: 12.

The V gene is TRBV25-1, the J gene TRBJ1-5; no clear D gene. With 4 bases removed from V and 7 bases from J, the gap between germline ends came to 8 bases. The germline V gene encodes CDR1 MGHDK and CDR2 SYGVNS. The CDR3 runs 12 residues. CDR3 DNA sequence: TGTGCCAGCAGTGCATCTGACCAGCCCCAGCATTTT. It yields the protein CASSASDQPQHF.